The 27 T cell receptor beta chains reported below all come from one sample, sequenced in a study of shared clonotypes between healthy human individuals. TCRdb's copy holds only in-frame clones and misses some; the assay was immunoSEQ multiplex PCR. The data show fewer than 150,000 clones, about 62% seen once. Material: memory CD8+ T cells sorted from blood. As for subset: CD45RO+ cells pooled with CCR7-negative TemRA cells. The origin of the receptors is a woman aged 25 to 39 in good health.

V usage is TRBV9 and J usage is TRBJ2-5, with 7 nucleotides matching TRBD2. The DNA end favors TRBJ2-7, so the J call may be wrong. This CDR3 has 14 residues. Looked up from germline, CDR1 is SGDLS and CDR2 is YYNGEE. The CDR3 DNA follows: TGTGCCAGCAGCGTAGGGAGCGGGAACTACGAGCAGTACTTC. Translated, it gives CASSVGSGNYEQYF.

The V gene is TRBV7-2, the J gene TRBJ1-2; tentatively, D is TRBD1 (5 bases). Deletions cut 3 bases from V and 2 bases from J, with 7 bases between. Germline lookup yields CDR1 SGHTA and CDR2 FQGNSA. This CDR3 spans 13 amino acids. CDR3 DNA sequence: TGTGCCAGCAGCTTGGGGGTAAACTATGGCTACACCTTC. Translation gives CASSLGVNYGYTF.

The chain carries TRBV27 and TRBJ2-3; D is possibly TRBD2 (7 bases). Deletions cut 2 bases from V and 6 bases from J, with 18 bases between. In germline, CDR1 is MNHEY, CDR2 SMNVEV (reference sequence). This CDR3 region has 16 residues. The CDR3 region is CASSLRGGGLWDTQYF. The DNA for the CDR3 is TGTGCCAGCAGTTTAAGAGGGGGGGGACTTTGGGATACGCAGTATTTT.

The chain employs TRBV7-4 and TRBJ1-5, with 10 bases that match TRBD1. With V trimmed by 4 bases and J by 4 bases, 10 bases remained unmatched. From germline, CDR1 is SGHVT and CDR2 SQSDAQ. The CDR3 runs to 17 residues. In nucleotides, the CDR3 is TGTGCCAGCAGCTCAGGGGGGACAGGGGCCACGAATCAGCCCCAGCATTTT. Translated, it gives CASSSGGTGATNQPQHF.

The sample holds a few counts of this clone. CDR3 amino acids: CAAGGGSTEAFF. The CDR3 DNA reads as TGTGCCGCTGGCGGGGGCAGCACTGAAGCTTTCTTT. The rearrangement joins TRBV6-5 to TRBJ1-1, with D perhaps matching TRBD1 (6 bases). This CDR3 has 12 residues. CDR1 MNHEY and CDR2 SVGAGI come from the germline V gene. Trimming removed 11 bases at V and 4 bases at J, with 14 bases between.

In nucleotides, the CDR3 is TGTGCCAGCAGTCCCCGAGACAACTCCTACGAGCAGTACTTC. Its protein product is CASSPRDNSYEQYF. This chain connects TRBV7-6 to TRBJ2-5, with D uncertain. Near its end, the DNA agrees better with TRBJ2-7, so the J call may be wrong. This CDR3 is 14 amino acids long. Germline loops: CDR1 SGHVS, CDR2 FNYEAQ.

The chain couples TRBV27 to TRBJ2-7; D gene ambiguous. This CDR3 contains 10 residues. CDR1 is MNHEY and CDR2 is SMNVEV in the germline V gene (reference sequence). V was cut by 5 bases and J by 5 bases, with 4 bases left in between. CDR3 nucleotides: TGTGCCAGCAGTAGGCACGAGCAGTACTTC. Translating gives CASSRHEQYF.

This clone was detected only a few times. J is TRBJ2-7 and V is TRBV28, with 7 bases aligning to TRBD2. This CDR3 is built from 15 residues. Unmatched junction bases numbered 15, after V lost 7 bases and J lost 6 bases. Germline loops: CDR1 MDHEN, CDR2 SYDVKM. CDR3 bases: TGTGCCAGCAAGGACGGGGGGACGGTTCTCGGCGAGCAGTACTTC. Residues: CASKDGGTVLGEQYF.

The V and J genes are TRBV30 and TRBJ1-5; TRBD1 matches 7 bases. The CDR3 covers 15 residues. Germline lookup yields CDR1 GTSNPN and CDR2 SVGIG (reference sequence). V lost 8 bases and J lost 2; bases outside the gene matches: 12. In DNA, the CDR3 is TGTGCCAGCAGCTCGACAGGGTCAGGCAATCAGCCCCAGCATTTT. It specifies CASSSTGSGNQPQHF.

The chain is built from TRBV7-3 and TRBJ1-4, with a tentative D call TRBD1 (5 bases). Germline assignment: CDR1 SGHTA and CDR2 FQGTGA. The germline V and J ends were trimmed by 5 bases and 17 bases, with 27 bases remaining between them. The CDR3 sequence is 15 residues long. CDR3: CASSSPRGDGFTVFF. Written as DNA, the CDR3 is TGTGCCAGCAGCAGCCCGCGGGGGGATGGCTTTACTGTTTTTTTT.

The rearrangement joins TRBV9 to TRBJ1-1; no firm D call. Germline CDR1 and CDR2: SGDLS and YYNGEE. The CDR3 loop spans 12 amino acids. V lost 3 bases, J lost 5 bases, and 8 bases lay in between. CDR3: CASSDLRTEAFF. The DNA of the CDR3 is TGTGCCAGCAGCGACCTCCGGACTGAAGCTTTCTTT.

The genes are TRBV20-1 and TRBJ2-1; D gene ambiguous. The CDR3 is 11 amino acids. CDR1 and CDR2 from the germline V gene are DFQATT and SNEGSKA (reference sequence). V was cut by 1 base and J by 7 bases, with 5 bases left in between. As DNA, the CDR3 is TGCAGTGCTAGAGTGAGGAATGAGCAGTTCTTC. Amino acid sequence: CSARVRNEQFF.

The chain employs TRBV2 and TRBJ2-3; D is perhaps TRBD1 (6 bases). Trimming took 4 bases from V and 2 from J, leaving 28 bases between them. This CDR3 is built from 20 residues. Per the germline V gene, CDR1 is SNHLY and CDR2 is FYNNEI. DNA of the CDR3: TGTGCCAGCAGTGGGGACCCCTTAACTCCGGACAGCATATACACAGATACGCAGTATTTT. It translates to CASSGDPLTPDSIYTDTQYF. The whole variable domain, remainder taken from reference TRBV2 and TRBJ2-3, is EPEVTQTPSHQVTQMGQEVILRCVPISNHLYFYWYRQILGQKVEFLVSFYNNEISEKSEIFDDQFSVERPDGSNFTLKIRSTKLEDSAMYFCASSGDPLTPDSIYTDTQYFGPGTRLTVL.

This sequence joins TRBV10-3 and TRBJ2-3, with D possibly TRBD1 on 6 matching bases. Per the germline V gene, CDR1 is ENHRY and CDR2 is SYGVKD. CDR3 length: 18 residues. Trimming shortened V by 2 bases and J by 0 bases, and 18 bases separated the two germline ends. CDR3 DNA: TGTGCCATCAGTGAGGCCCTAGAGGGGGTCCCTAGCACAGATACGCAGTATTTT. Residues: CAISEALEGVPSTDTQYF.

The V gene is TRBV14, the J gene TRBJ2-1; 8 bases are a match to TRBD2. The trim removed 5 bases at V and 2 bases at J, leaving 20 bases unmatched. The CDR3 runs 20 residues. Germline V gives CDR1 SGHDN, CDR2 FVKESK. CDR3 sequence reads: CASSKAGLAGIWATYNEQFF. For the CDR3, the DNA is TGTGCCAGCAGCAAAGCGGGGCTAGCGGGCATTTGGGCGACCTACAATGAGCAGTTCTTC.

The chain joins TRBV28 to TRBJ2-5, with no clear D. The length of the CDR3 is 11 residues. The V end lost 3 bases, the J end lost 5 bases, and 4 bases lay between the germline ends. Germline V gene lookup returns CDR1 MDHEN and CDR2 SYDVKM. In nucleotides, the CDR3 is TGTGCCAGCAGTTTCAGTGAGACCCAGTACTTC. Protein sequence: CASSFSETQYF.

This chain joins TRBV9 and TRBJ2-5; 8 positions agree with TRBD2. The DNA end is more similar to TRBJ2-7, so the J call may be wrong. This CDR3 spans 13 amino acids. Looked up from germline, CDR1 is SGDLS and CDR2 is YYNGEE. In DNA form, the CDR3 reads TGTGCCAGCAGCCCGGGAGGGTCCTACGAGCAGTACTTC. Protein sequence: CASSPGGSYEQYF.

This chain uses TRBV28 with TRBJ2-3; tentatively, D is TRBD2 (6 bases). The V end lost 2 bases, the J end lost 0 bases, and 9 bases lay between the germline ends. Looked up from germline, CDR1 is MDHEN and CDR2 is SYDVKM. The CDR3 loop spans 15 amino acids. CDR3 residues: CASSLGGTSTDTQYF. Written as DNA, the CDR3 is TGTGCCAGCAGTTTAGGGGGGACTAGCACAGATACGCAGTATTTT.

J is TRBJ2-7 and V is TRBV6-1; TRBD1 matches at 10 bases. There are 15 residues in the CDR3. J gave up 6 bases and V 2 bases, and 7 bases lay outside the gene matches. Germline V gives CDR1 MNHNS, CDR2 SASEGT. CDR3 DNA sequence: TGTGCCAGCAGTGAAACGGAGACAGGGGGCGTCGAGCAGTACTTC. This sequence encodes CASSETETGGVEQYF.

This clone has only one observation. This rearrangement joins TRBV29-1 to TRBJ1-2, with TRBD1 matching 7 bases. This CDR3 has 14 amino acids. The junction had 5 bases not matched to a gene; V was cut back by 0 bases and J by 4 bases. Germline V gives CDR1 SQVTM, CDR2 ANQGSEA. CDR3 in amino acids: CSVEDLRQGYGYTF. In nucleotides, the CDR3 is TGCAGCGTTGAAGATTTACGACAGGGCTATGGCTACACCTTC.

The genes are TRBV5-1 and TRBJ2-7, with 9 nucleotides matching TRBD1. J lost 6 bases, V lost 0 bases, and 7 bases had no gene match. The CDR3 loop spans 15 amino acids. Germline assignment: CDR1 SGHRS and CDR2 YFSETQ. As DNA, the CDR3 is TGCGCCAGCAGCTTGGGGGACAGGGATAAGGCCGAGCAGTACTTC. Protein sequence: CASSLGDRDKAEQYF.

In DNA form, the CDR3 reads TGTGCCAGCAGCCAAGATACCCGACGATTAGGTCACTCCTACGAGCAGTACTTC. It is translated as CASSQDTRRLGHSYEQYF. The chain uses TRBV14 and TRBJ2-7; D gene unclear. V was clipped by 0 bases and J by 0 bases, with 18 bases between them. Looked up from germline, CDR1 is SGHDN and CDR2 is FVKESK. This CDR3 comprises 18 residues.

The gene calls are TRBV5-4 and TRBJ1-1; no clear D gene. The germline CDR1 and CDR2 sequences are SGHNT and YYREEE (reference sequence). This CDR3 spans 18 amino acids. The ends were cut back, 2 bases at V and 0 bases at J, with 20 bases in the middle. CDR3 coding DNA: TGTGCCAGCAGCTTTATTGGGGTCTTCTTCTACATGAACACTGAAGCTTTCTTT. Translated, it gives CASSFIGVFFYMNTEAFF.

V is TRBV15 and J is TRBJ1-4; no clear D gene. This CDR3 is built from 16 residues. Germline V gene lookup returns CDR1 LNHNV and CDR2 YYDKDF (reference sequence). V dropped 0 bases and J dropped 8 bases, with 16 bases sitting between them. The CDR3 coding sequence is TGTGCCACCAGCAGAGATAAGGGCCTTGGCAGCGAAAAACTGTTTTTT. It translates to CATSRDKGLGSEKLFF.

The V call is TRBV5-1, the J call TRBJ1-1, with D maybe TRBD1 (5 bases). The CDR3 spans 15 residues. V was trimmed by 9 bases and J by 0 bases, leaving 18 bases between them. From germline, CDR1 is SGHRS and CDR2 YFSETQ. This chain's CDR3 is CATRDGRGMNTEAFF. The CDR3 DNA reads as TGCGCCACCCGGGATGGGAGGGGTATGAACACTGAAGCTTTCTTT.

The V call is TRBV19, the J call TRBJ2-1; the D is unclear. In germline, CDR1 is LNHDA, CDR2 SQIVND (reference sequence). This CDR3 spans 16 amino acids. Between the trimmed V and J ends, which lost 3 bases and 4 bases, there was a span of 16 bases. CDR3: CASSIPLGRKYNEQFF. CDR3 nucleotides: TGTGCCAGTAGTATTCCTTTGGGCAGGAAATACAATGAGCAGTTCTTC.

The chain recombines TRBV25-1 with TRBJ2-5; weak D call: TRBD2 (6 bases). Trimming removed 1 base at V and 7 bases at J, with 13 bases between. Looked up from germline, CDR1 is MGHDK and CDR2 is SYGVNS. This CDR3 is 14 amino acids long. CDR3 nucleotide sequence: TGTGCCAGCAGTGAATTAGATAGGGAGGTGACCCAGTACTTC. This codes for CASSELDREVTQYF.